One sample yielded the 9 T cell receptor beta chains listed below, sequenced in a study of vaccination effects on CD4 cells after COVID-19. What these receptors recognize is not known. CD4+ T cell isolation took place after about 11 days of culture. Of the BNT162b2 and mRNA-1273 vaccines, participants received two doses of one or the other. Sequenced by immunoSEQ multiplex PCR; TCRdb stores in-frame clones only, minus some. The sample yields about 66,000 clones, around two thirds seen once. This material consisted of CD4+ T cells from PBMCs cultured without peptide, taken after COVID-19 vaccination. These TCRs come from a human donor who received a COVID-19 vaccine.

The rearrangement joins TRBV7-2 to TRBJ2-1, with D possibly TRBD2 on 6 matching bases. The CDR3 covers 16 residues. Trimming left V 0 bases short and J 2 bases short, with 11 bases between. Germline V lookup: CDR1 SGHTA, CDR2 FQGNSA. CDR3 region: CASSLAERATYNEQFF. The CDR3 region has the DNA TGTGCCAGCAGCTTAGCTGAGCGGGCCACCTACAATGAGCAGTTCTTC. The full variable domain, completed using reference TRBV7-2 and TRBJ2-1, is GAGVSQSPSNKVTEKGKDVELRCDPISGHTALYWYRQSLGQGLEFLIYFQGNSAPDKSGLPSDRFSAERTGGSVSTLTIQRTQQEDSAVYLCASSLAERATYNEQFFGPGTRLTVL.

This chain connects TRBV12-3 or TRBV12-4 to TRBJ1-4; no reliable D call. Trimming shortened V by 6 bases and J by 1 base, and 6 bases separated the two germline ends. This CDR3 is built from 13 residues. The CDR3 region is CASSLRTNEKLFF. The CDR3 nucleotides are TGTGCCAGCAGCCTTCGAACTAATGAAAAACTGTTTTTT.

The gene calls are TRBV18 and TRBJ1-1, with 7 bases matching TRBD1. Germline lookup yields CDR1 KGHSH and CDR2 LQKENI. V shed 4 bases and J 4 bases; nucleotides not matched to a gene: 12. There are 16 residues in the CDR3. Written as DNA, the CDR3 is TGTGCCAGCTCACGCGAGGGACAGCGGACTCGCACTGAAGCTTTCTTT. This codes for CASSREGQRTRTEAFF. The full variable domain, completed using reference TRBV18 and TRBJ1-1, is NAGVMQNPRHLVRRRGQEARLRCSPMKGHSHVYWYRQLPEEGLKFMVYLQKENIIDESGMPKERFSAEFPKEGPSILRIQQVVRGDSAAYFCASSREGQRTRTEAFFGQGTRLTVV.

The rearrangement uses TRBV18 and TRBJ1-1, with a possible D match to TRBD1 (5 bases). The CDR3 contains 14 residues. V lost 4 bases to trimming and J lost 0 bases, with 9 bases between them. The germline V gene encodes CDR1 KGHSH and CDR2 LQKENI. The CDR3 reads CASSQQVMNTEAFF. The DNA of the CDR3 is TGTGCCAGCTCACAACAGGTCATGAACACTGAAGCTTTCTTT.

This clone has only one observation. The chain has TRBV5-6 and TRBJ1-5; no clear D. The V gene's germline CDR1 is SGHDT and CDR2 YYEEEE. This CDR3 has 13 amino acids. Trimming stripped 2 bases from V and 3 bases from J, with 6 bases between. Here the CDR3 reads CASSLNYNQPQHF. CDR3 nucleotide sequence: TGTGCCAGCAGCTTAAATTACAATCAGCCCCAGCATTTT.

V is TRBV7-3 and J is TRBJ2-4; D gene uncertain. Germline V gene sequence: CDR1 SGHTA, CDR2 FQGTGA. The length of the CDR3 is 15 residues. Trimming removed 1 base from V and 3 bases from J, with 10 bases in between. Here the CDR3 reads CASSLSGDGKNIQYF. The DNA for the CDR3 is TGTGCCAGCAGCTTAAGTGGTGACGGCAAAAACATTCAGTACTTC. The whole variable domain, filled in from reference TRBV7-3 and TRBJ2-4, reads GAGVSQTPSNKVTEKGKYVELRCDPISGHTALYWYRQSLGQGPEFLIYFQGTGAADDSGLPNDRFFAVRPEGSVSTLKIQRTERGDSAVYLCASSLSGDGKNIQYFGAGTRLSVL.

The chain couples TRBV6-1 to TRBJ2-3; D is undetermined. The CDR3 runs 15 residues. CDR1 is MNHNS and CDR2 is SASEGT in the germline V gene. Trimming shortened V by 1 base and J by 4 bases, and 12 bases separated the two germline ends. Written as DNA, the CDR3 is TGTGCCAGCAGTGAAGTGGCTAGTCACCCAGATACGCAGTATTTT. This encodes CASSEVASHPDTQYF.

This chain links TRBV19 with TRBJ1-2; the match to TRBD1 covers 7 bases. The CDR3 totals 13 residues. The J segment lost 4 bases and the V segment lost 6 bases, leaving 5 bases of the junction unmatched. Germline loops: CDR1 LNHDA, CDR2 SQIVND (reference sequence). The CDR3 loop is CASRPGTVYGYTF. DNA of the CDR3: TGTGCCAGTAGACCCGGGACAGTCTATGGCTACACCTTC.

The chain carries TRBV30 and TRBJ1-5; D call uncertain. Trimming took 1 base from V and 2 from J, leaving 9 bases between them. The CDR3 has 14 residues. Germline CDR1 GTSNPN, CDR2 SVGIG (reference sequence). The CDR3 coding sequence is TGTGCCTGGAGTGCGGGAGTCGGCAATCAGCCCCAGCATTTT. As protein: CAWSAGVGNQPQHF.